This T cell receptor beta chain is drawn from a study of blood T cell repertoires in COVID-19. Study context: COVID-19 samples, acute and convalescent, were from the United States, Italy and Spain. T cells, B-cell-depleted T cells, or PBMCs supplied cDNA or gDNA.

Note on this clone: The sample holds other DNA sequences that translate to the same CDR3.

Produced via immunoSEQ multiplex PCR; TCRdb's table is partial and in-frame only. The data hold roughly 200,000 clones, with approximately 90% observed a single time. This sequence originates from a woman under 30 who had recovered from COVID-19. Sequencing was done on a sample of peripheral blood.

For the CDR3, the DNA is TGTGCCAGCAGTTACGGGCAGGGGGGCTACGGCTACACCTTC. It translates to CASSYGQGGYGYTF. This sequence joins TRBV6-5 and TRBJ1-2, with TRBD1 matching 7 bases. J lost 8 bases, V lost 2 bases, and 8 bases had no gene match. CDR1 MNHEY and CDR2 SVGAGI come from the germline V gene. The CDR3 is 14 residues long.